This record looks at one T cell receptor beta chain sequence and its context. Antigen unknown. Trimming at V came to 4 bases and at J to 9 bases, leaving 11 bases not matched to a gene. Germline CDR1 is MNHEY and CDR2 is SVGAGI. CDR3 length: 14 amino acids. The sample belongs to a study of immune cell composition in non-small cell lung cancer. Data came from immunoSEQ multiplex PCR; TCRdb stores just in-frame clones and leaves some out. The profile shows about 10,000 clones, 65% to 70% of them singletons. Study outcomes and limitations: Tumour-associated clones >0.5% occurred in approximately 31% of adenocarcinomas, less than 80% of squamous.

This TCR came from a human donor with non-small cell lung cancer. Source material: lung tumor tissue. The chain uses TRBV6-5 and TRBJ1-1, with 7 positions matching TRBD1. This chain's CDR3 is CASSSEPQTGQAFF. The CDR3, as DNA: TGTGCCAGCAGTTCTGAACCTCAGACAGGGCAAGCTTTCTTT.